This note documents a single TCR beta chain sequence. A Seattle source enrolled patients during active infection and followed them longitudinally. This sample was included in a study of blood T cell repertoires in COVID-19. Study as a whole: PBMCs, B-cell-depleted T cells, or T cells were the source of the cDNA or gDNA that made up the material.

In the source study's methods: Reference gene primers were amplified, and this amplification served to estimate nucleated cell counts. Only in-frame clones appear in the TCRdb table, and some are missing; sequencing was by immunoSEQ multiplex PCR. The D gene and trimming were derived from the DNA, and the V and J assignments and clone size from that table. The table records about 420,000 clones, 85% to 90% of them present only once. Trimming took 8 bases from V and 3 from J; bases not matched to a gene: 8. The CDR3 runs 15 residues. Germline lookup yields CDR1 SNHLY and CDR2 FYNNEI. Sequencing was carried out using peripheral blood. This receptor was obtained from a man aged 18 to 29 with COVID-19, enrolled during active disease. J is TRBJ1-5 and V is TRBV2, with 9 bases aligning to TRBD1. This chain's CDR3 is CASRGQGKDNQPQHF. CDR3 bases: TGTGCCAGCCGAGGACAGGGGAAAGACAATCAGCCCCAGCATTTT.